This entry concerns a single TCR beta chain. Antigen: not known. TCRdb's table, derived via immunoSEQ multiplex PCR, lists solely in-frame clones and lacks some. The sample contains 150,000 or so clones, 80% to 90% of which appear only once. Germline CDR1 and CDR2: MGHRA and YSYEKL. The CDR3 length is 15 residues. With 8 bases clipped from V and 0 bases from J, the junction kept 4 bases outside the gene matches. This record comes from a study of T cell responses to AZD1222 COVID-19 vaccine. Study-level information: Second-dose schedules of about 4 or about 12 weeks were combined.

Regarding the study as a whole: It was only after the peak T cell response that any repertoires were sampled. Baseline testing showed seropositivity in only 5 or 6 AZD1222 recipients. Most donors were white British, females outnumbered males, and clonal diversity was possibly underestimated.

The sequencing here drew on peripheral blood, taken on day 0 of AZD1222 vaccination. The receptor was isolated from an adult in good health. The chain uses TRBV4-1 and TRBJ1-6; 7 bases align to TRBD1. The CDR3 region is CASGTESSYNSPLHF. CDR3 nucleotides: TGCGCCAGCGGGACAGAAAGCTCCTATAATTCACCCCTCCACTTT.